This T cell receptor (beta chain) was sequenced during a study of blood T cells in healthy people across ages. Trimming stripped 6 bases from V and 7 bases from J, with 28 bases between. This CDR3 has 17 amino acids. Only a few counts were recorded for this clonotype. A much larger clone is a single base away; this may be a read error. Primers used in a second PCR of roughly 7 to 11 cycles were a sample-barcoded 5' primer and a J-beta primer mix. TCRdb reprocessed the 5' RACE reads via MiXCR and lists one record per CDR3 protein. The table records about 640,000 distinct CDR3 sequences, approximately 30% of them present only once.

Input material: blood. V is TRBV12-3 or TRBV12-4 and J is TRBJ2-7; TRBD2 might be the D (6 bases). The TCR sequence derives from a woman aged 80 or over in good health. The CDR3 protein is CASSITQGLLGIDEQYF. The CDR3 nucleotides are TGTGCCAGCAGCATTACGCAGGGACTCCTCGGTATCGATGAGCAGTACTTC.